The 14 T cell receptor beta chains in this list originate from one sample, sequenced in a study of blood T cell repertoires in COVID-19. Generated by immunoSEQ multiplex PCR, the TCRdb table keeps only in-frame clones and is missing some. The sample consists of 200,000 to 250,000 clones, 88% of them appearing once. Sequencing used peripheral blood. These receptor sequences come from a man between 18 and 29 years old with active or convalescent COVID-19.

The chain links TRBV5-6 to TRBJ2-1; 9 nucleotides agree with TRBD2. CDR3 length: 15 amino acids. The germline V gene has CDR1 SGHDT and CDR2 YYEEEE. The ends lost 0 bases at V and 4 bases at J; junction bases unmatched: 2. CDR3 in DNA: TGTGCCAGCAGCTTGGGACTAGCGGCTTACAATGAGCAGTTCTTC. Its protein product is CASSLGLAAYNEQFF.

The V call is TRBV27, the J call TRBJ1-2, with a possible D match to TRBD1 (5 bases). The CDR3 covers 15 residues. V lost 2 bases and J lost 0, with 10 bases in between. Germline V gene sequence: CDR1 MNHEY, CDR2 SMNVEV (reference sequence). The DNA for the CDR3 is TGTGCCAGCAGTTTAAACAGGAGAACTAACTATGGCTACACCTTC. Encoded protein: CASSLNRRTNYGYTF.

V is TRBV3-1 (or the pseudogene TRBV3-2) and J is TRBJ2-7, with D perhaps TRBD2 (5 bases). The CDR3 has 14 residues. The V end lost 5 bases, the J end lost 8 bases, and 19 bases lay between the germline ends. Germline V gene sequence: CDR1 LGHDT, CDR2 YNNKEL (reference sequence). The CDR3 sequence is CASSKTRGITQQYF. CDR3 nucleotides: TGTGCCAGCAGCAAAACCCGGGGTATTACGCAGCAGTACTTC.

The chain uses TRBV6-5 and TRBJ1-2, with 9 bases that match TRBD1. V gave up 5 bases and J gave up 7 bases; unmatched junction bases: 8. Germline V CDR1 and CDR2: MNHEY, SVGAGI. The CDR3 runs to 14 residues. CDR3 nucleotide sequence: TGTGCCAGCAGTCTGGACAGGGGTTGGTTTGGCTACACCTTC. Protein: CASSLDRGWFGYTF.

This chain connects TRBV10-1 to TRBJ1-2; D unclear. V gave up 6 bases and J gave up 0 bases, with 11 bases separating them. Germline values: CDR1 WNHNN, CDR2 SYGVQD (reference sequence). CDR3 length: 14 amino acids. CDR3: CASSPASANYGYTF. DNA of the CDR3: TGCGCCAGCAGCCCCGCGTCCGCTAACTATGGCTACACCTTC.

This clone was detected only a few times. This sequence joins TRBV3-1 (or the pseudogene TRBV3-2) and TRBJ2-5; TRBD2 aligns across 11 bases. Germline V gene lookup returns CDR1 LGHDT and CDR2 YNNKEL (reference sequence). The CDR3 contains 17 residues. Trimming cost V 0 bases and J 4 bases; bases outside gene matches: 7. This CDR3 is CASSQDAGLAGLETQYF. DNA for the CDR3: TGTGCCAGCAGCCAAGATGCCGGACTAGCGGGTTTAGAGACCCAGTACTTC.

This CDR3 reads CASSANRAPGAFF. DNA of the CDR3: TGCGCCAGCAGTGCCAACCGAGCCCCGGGAGCTTTCTTT. The chain uses TRBV5-1 and TRBJ1-1; D is ambiguous. V was clipped by 5 bases and J by 10 bases, with 18 bases between them. From germline, CDR1 is SGHRS and CDR2 YFSETQ. The CDR3 is 13 residues long.

The V call is TRBV4-2, the J call TRBJ1-5; D is possibly TRBD1 (5 bases). This CDR3 region has 15 residues. V was clipped by 1 base and J by 4 bases, with 11 bases between them. Germline CDR1 is LGHNA and CDR2 is YNFKEQ. The CDR3: CASSQAGWGNQPQHF. The CDR3 DNA reads as TGTGCCAGCAGCCAAGCAGGGTGGGGAAATCAGCCCCAGCATTTT.

The chain combines TRBV19 with TRBJ1-5; TRBD1 matches at 8 bases. This CDR3 is built from 15 residues. V trimming: 6 bases; J trimming: 3 bases; junction bases outside the gene matches: 7. Germline V gene data show CDR1 as LNHDA and CDR2 as SQIVND (reference sequence). The CDR3 bases are TGTGCCAGTAGCACCGGGACAGGATACAATCAGCCCCAGCATTTT. Protein product: CASSTGTGYNQPQHF.

The chain recombines TRBV18 with TRBJ1-4, with D perhaps TRBD1 (6 bases). CDR3 length: 17 residues. The V and J ends lost 0 bases and 8 bases respectively, with 19 bases between them. The germline V gene encodes CDR1 KGHSH and CDR2 LQKENI. The chain's CDR3 is CASSPPYRTASREKLFF. The CDR3 DNA reads TGTGCCAGCTCACCACCCTATCGGACAGCTTCGAGGGAAAAACTGTTTTTT.

V usage is TRBV5-1 and J usage is TRBJ2-5; D might be TRBD2 (6 bases). Germline V lookup: CDR1 SGHRS, CDR2 YFSETQ. CDR3 size: 14 residues. Trimming took 4 bases from V and 5 from J, leaving 15 bases between them. CDR3 protein: CASSPPGGTETQYF. The CDR3 DNA reads TGCGCCAGCAGCCCACCCGGAGGGACGGAGACCCAGTACTTC.

The V call is TRBV20-1, the J call TRBJ1-1, with TRBD1 as a possible D gene (5 bases). CDR1 DFQATT and CDR2 SNEGSKA come from the germline V gene (reference sequence). Trimming took off 3 bases at V and 3 bases at J, with 11 bases between the two ends. There are 13 residues in the CDR3. CDR3 nucleotide sequence: TGCAGTGCTAGTTTCCGGGGGGACACTGAAGCTTTCTTT. Translating gives CSASFRGDTEAFF.

This chain joins TRBV7-6 and TRBJ2-2; TRBD2 aligns across 11 bases. V trimming: 5 bases; J trimming: 3 bases; junction bases outside the gene matches: 11. CDR1 and CDR2 (germline): SGHVS, FNYEAQ. The CDR3 is 18 residues long. CDR3 in amino acids: CASSASGASGRYTGELFF. CDR3 sequence (DNA): TGTGCCAGCAGCGCGTCCGGGGCTAGCGGGAGGTACACCGGGGAGCTGTTTTTT.

This clone was seen a single time. V is TRBV5-1 and J is TRBJ2-3, with 8 positions matching TRBD2. The V gene end was trimmed by 4 bases and the J gene end by 0 bases; junction bases not matched to a gene: 4. The CDR3 loop spans 15 amino acids. CDR1 SGHRS and CDR2 YFSETQ come from the germline V gene. The CDR3 here is CASSIASGSTDTQYF. The CDR3 bases are TGCGCCAGCAGCATTGCTAGCGGGAGCACAGATACGCAGTATTTT.